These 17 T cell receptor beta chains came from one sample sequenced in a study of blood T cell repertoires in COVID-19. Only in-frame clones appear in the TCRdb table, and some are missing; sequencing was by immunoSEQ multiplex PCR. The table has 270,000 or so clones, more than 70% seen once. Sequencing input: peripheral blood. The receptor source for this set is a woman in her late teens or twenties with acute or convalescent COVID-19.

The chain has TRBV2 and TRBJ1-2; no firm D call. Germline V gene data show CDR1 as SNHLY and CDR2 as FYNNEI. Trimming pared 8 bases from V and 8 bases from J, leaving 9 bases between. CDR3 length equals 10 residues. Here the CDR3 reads CASRGGGYTF. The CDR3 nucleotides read TGTGCCAGCCGCGGTGGCGGCTACACCTTC.

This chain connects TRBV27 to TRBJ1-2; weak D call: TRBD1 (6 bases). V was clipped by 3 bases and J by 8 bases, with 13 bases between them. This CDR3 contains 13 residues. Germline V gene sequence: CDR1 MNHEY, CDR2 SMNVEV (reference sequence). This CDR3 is CASSFYQGYGYTF. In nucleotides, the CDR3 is TGTGCCAGCAGTTTTTATCAGGGGTACGGCTACACCTTC.

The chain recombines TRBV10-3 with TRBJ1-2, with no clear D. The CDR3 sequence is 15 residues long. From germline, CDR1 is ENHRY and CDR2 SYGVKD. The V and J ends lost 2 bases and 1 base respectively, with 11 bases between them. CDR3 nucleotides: TGTGCCATCAGTGAGCAGTACAGTATTAACTATGGCTACACCTTC. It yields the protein CAISEQYSINYGYTF.

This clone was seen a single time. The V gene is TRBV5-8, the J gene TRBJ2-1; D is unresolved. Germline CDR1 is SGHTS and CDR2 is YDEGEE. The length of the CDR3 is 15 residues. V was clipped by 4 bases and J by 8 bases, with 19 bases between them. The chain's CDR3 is CASSLGSGQVHEQFF. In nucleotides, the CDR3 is TGTGCCAGCAGCCTGGGGTCCGGTCAGGTTCATGAGCAGTTCTTC.

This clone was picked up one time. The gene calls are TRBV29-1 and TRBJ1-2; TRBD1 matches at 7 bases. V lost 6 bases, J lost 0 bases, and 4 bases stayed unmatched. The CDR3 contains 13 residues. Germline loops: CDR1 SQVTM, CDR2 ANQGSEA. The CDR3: CSVRDRSNYGYTF. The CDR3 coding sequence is TGCAGCGTGCGGGACAGATCTAACTATGGCTACACCTTC.

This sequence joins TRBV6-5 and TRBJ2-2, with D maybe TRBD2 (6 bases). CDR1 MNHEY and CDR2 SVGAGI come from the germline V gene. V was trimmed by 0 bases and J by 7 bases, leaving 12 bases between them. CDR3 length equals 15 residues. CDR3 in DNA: TGTGCCAGCAGTTACTCGAGAGGTAGCGGCGGGGAGCTGTTTTTT. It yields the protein CASSYSRGSGGELFF.

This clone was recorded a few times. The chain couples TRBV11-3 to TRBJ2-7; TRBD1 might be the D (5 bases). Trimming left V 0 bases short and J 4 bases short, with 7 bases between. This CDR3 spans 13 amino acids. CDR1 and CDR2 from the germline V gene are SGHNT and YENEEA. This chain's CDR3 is CASSLDPGYEQYF. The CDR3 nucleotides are TGTGCCAGCAGCTTAGATCCAGGGTACGAGCAGTACTTC.

The CDR3 region is CASSPRASGSSYEQYF. The DNA for the CDR3 is TGTGCCAGCTCACCACGGGCTAGCGGGAGCTCCTACGAGCAGTACTTC. The chain couples TRBV18 to TRBJ2-7; 10 positions agree with TRBD2. Germline V gene lookup returns CDR1 KGHSH and CDR2 LQKENI. CDR3 length equals 16 residues. Trimming cost V 1 base and J 0 bases; bases outside gene matches: 3.

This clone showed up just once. The CDR3 here is CASSQEDRQETQYF. CDR3 nucleotides: TGCGCCAGCAGCCAGGAGGACAGACAAGAGACCCAGTACTTC. The chain has TRBV4-1 and TRBJ2-5, with D possibly being TRBD1 (6 bases). V was trimmed by 3 bases and J by 2 bases, leaving 10 bases between them. The germline CDR1 and CDR2 sequences are MGHRA and YSYEKL. The CDR3 totals 14 residues.

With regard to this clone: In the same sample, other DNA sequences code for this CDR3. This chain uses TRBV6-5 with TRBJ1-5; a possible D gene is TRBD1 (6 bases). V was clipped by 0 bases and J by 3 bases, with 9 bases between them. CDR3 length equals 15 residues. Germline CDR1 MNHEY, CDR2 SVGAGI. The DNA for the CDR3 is TGTGCCAGCAGTTACTCTGGACAGAACAATCAGCCCCAGCATTTT. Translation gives CASSYSGQNNQPQHF.

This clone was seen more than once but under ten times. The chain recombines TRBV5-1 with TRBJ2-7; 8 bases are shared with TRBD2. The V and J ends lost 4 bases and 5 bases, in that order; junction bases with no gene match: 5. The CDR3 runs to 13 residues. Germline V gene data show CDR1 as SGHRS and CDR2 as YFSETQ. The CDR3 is CASSAGGFDEQYF. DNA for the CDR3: TGCGCCAGCAGCGCGGGAGGTTTCGACGAGCAGTACTTC.

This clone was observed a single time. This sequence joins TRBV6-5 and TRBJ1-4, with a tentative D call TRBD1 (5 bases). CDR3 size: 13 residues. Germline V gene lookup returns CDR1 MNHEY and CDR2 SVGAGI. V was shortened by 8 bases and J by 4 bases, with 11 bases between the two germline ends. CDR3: CASAGRDNEKLFF. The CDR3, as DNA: TGTGCCAGCGCGGGGCGGGATAATGAAAAACTGTTTTTT.

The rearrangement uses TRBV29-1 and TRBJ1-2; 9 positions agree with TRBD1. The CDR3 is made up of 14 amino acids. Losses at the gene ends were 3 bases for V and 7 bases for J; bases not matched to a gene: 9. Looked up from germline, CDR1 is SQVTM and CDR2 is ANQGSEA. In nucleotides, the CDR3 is TGCAGCGTTGAGACCTTACAGGGGGCGGGTGGCTACACCTTC. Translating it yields CSVETLQGAGGYTF.

The DNA of the CDR3 is TGTGCCACCAGCATCCGAACAGGGGTAGATACGCAGTATTTT. It specifies CATSIRTGVDTQYF. The gene calls are TRBV15 and TRBJ2-3, with 7 positions matching TRBD1. Trimming cost V 4 bases and J 5 bases; bases outside gene matches: 6. Germline V gene sequence: CDR1 LNHNV, CDR2 YYDKDF (reference sequence). This CDR3 comprises 14 residues. The variable domain in full, completed from reference TRBV15 and TRBJ2-3, reads DAMVIQNPRYQVTQFGKPVTLSCSQTLNHNVMYWYQQKSSQAPKLLFHYYDKDFNNEADTPDNFQSRRPNTSFCFLDIRSPGLGDTAMYLCATSIRTGVDTQYFGPGTRLTVL.

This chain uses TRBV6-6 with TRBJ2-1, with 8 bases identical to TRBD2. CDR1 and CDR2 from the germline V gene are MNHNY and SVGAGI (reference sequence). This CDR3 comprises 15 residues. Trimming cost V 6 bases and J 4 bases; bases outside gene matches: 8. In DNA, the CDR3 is TGTGCCAGCAGAAAGACTAGCGCGACATACAATGAGCAGTTCTTC. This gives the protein CASRKTSATYNEQFF.

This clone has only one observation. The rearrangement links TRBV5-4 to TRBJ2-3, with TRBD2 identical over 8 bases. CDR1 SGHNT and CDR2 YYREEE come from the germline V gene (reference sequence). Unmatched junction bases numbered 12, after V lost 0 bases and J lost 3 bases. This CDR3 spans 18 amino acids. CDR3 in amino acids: CASSLDVIAGLGTDTQYF. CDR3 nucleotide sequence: TGTGCCAGCAGCTTGGACGTTATAGCGGGACTGGGTACAGATACGCAGTATTTT.

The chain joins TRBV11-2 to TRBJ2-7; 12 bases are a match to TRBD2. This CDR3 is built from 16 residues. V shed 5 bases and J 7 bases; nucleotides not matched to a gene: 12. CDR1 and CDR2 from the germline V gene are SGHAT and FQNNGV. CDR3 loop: CASSTRLAGVPQEQYF. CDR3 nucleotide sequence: TGTGCCAGCAGCACTCGACTAGCGGGAGTACCACAAGAGCAGTACTTC.